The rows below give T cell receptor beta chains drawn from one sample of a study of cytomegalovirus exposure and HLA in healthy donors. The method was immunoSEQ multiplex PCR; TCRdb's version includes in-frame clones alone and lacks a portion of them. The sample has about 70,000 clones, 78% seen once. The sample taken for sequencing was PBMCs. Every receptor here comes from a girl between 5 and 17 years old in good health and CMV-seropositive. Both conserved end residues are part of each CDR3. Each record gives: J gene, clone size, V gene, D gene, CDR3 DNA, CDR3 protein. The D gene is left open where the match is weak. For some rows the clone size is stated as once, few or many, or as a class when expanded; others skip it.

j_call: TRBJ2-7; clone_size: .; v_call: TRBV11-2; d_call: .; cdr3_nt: TGTGCCAGCAGCCCCGCCTACGAGCAGTACTTC; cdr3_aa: CASSPAYEQYF
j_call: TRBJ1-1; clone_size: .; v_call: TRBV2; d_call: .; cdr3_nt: TGTGCCAGCACCGCACGGAGCAACACTGAAGCTTTCTTT; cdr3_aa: CASTARSNTEAFF
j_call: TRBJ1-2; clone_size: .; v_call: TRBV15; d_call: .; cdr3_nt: TGTGCCACCAGCAGAGACCAGGGCTATGGCTACACCTTC; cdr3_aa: CATSRDQGYGYTF
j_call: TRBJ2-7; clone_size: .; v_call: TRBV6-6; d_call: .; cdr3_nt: TGTGCCAGCACCGGGAGTCGCTACGAGCAGTACTTC; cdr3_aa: CASTGSRYEQYF
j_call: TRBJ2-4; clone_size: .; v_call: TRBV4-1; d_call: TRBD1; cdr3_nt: TGCGCCAGCAGCCAAGGAGTTTCAGGGGGCAGGAAAAACATTCAGTACTTC; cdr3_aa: CASSQGVSGGRKNIQYF
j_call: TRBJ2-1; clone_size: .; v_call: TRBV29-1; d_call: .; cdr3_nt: TGCAGCGTTTCGGATCGTCCGGGTGAGCAGTTCTTC; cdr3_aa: CSVSDRPGEQFF
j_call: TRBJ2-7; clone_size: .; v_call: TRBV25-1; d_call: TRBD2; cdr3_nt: TGTGCCAGCAGTGGCTTGACTAGCGGAAGCTCCTACGAGCAGTACTTC; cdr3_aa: CASSGLTSGSSYEQYF
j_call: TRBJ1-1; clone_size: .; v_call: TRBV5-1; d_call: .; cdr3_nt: TGCGCCAGCAGCCCGGGAGGAGAGAAGGCTTTCTTT; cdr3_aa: CASSPGGEKAFF
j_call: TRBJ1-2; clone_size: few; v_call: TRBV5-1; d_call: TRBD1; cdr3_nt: TGCGCCAGCAGCAATAGGGACAGTCCCTACTATGGCTACACCTTC; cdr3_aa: CASSNRDSPYYGYTF
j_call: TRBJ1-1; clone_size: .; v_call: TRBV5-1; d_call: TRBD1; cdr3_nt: TGCGCCAGCAGCTGGGGACAGGGGGCCGCTGAAGCTTTCTTT; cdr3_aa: CASSWGQGAAEAFF
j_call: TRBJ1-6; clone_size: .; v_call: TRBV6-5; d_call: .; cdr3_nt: TGTGCCAGCAGTTACGGAGGATTTCCGAATTCACCCCTCCACTTT; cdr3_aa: CASSYGGFPNSPLHF
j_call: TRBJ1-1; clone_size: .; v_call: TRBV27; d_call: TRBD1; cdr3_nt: TGTGCCAGCAGTGCGGACAGGGGTACTGAAGCTTTCTTT; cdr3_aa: CASSADRGTEAFF
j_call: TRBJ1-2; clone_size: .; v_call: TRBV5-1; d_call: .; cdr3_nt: TGCGCCAGCTTTAACCCAGGGGAGAGCTACACCTTC; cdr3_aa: CASFNPGESYTF
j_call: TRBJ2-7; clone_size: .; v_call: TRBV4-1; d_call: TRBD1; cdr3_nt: TGCGCCAGCAGCCAAGTTATAGGCTTAGGGACAGGGCACTACGAGCAGTACTTC; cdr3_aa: CASSQVIGLGTGHYEQYF
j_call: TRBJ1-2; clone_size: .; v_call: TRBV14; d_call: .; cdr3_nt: TGTGCCAGCAGCATGGAGCGGGGAGGCTACACCTTC; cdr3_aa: CASSMERGGYTF
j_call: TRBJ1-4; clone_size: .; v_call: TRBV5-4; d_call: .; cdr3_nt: TGTGCCAGCAGCTCGGACAGAGTGGATGAAAAACTGTTTTTT; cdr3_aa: CASSSDRVDEKLFF
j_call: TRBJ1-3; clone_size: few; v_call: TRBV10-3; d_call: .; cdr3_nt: TGTGCCATCAGCAGAACCGACTGGCCCCTTGGAAACACCATATATTTT; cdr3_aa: CAISRTDWPLGNTIYF
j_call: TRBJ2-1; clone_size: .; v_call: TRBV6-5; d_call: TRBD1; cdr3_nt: TGTGCCAGCAGCACAGGGGGAATGGGTGAGCAGTTCTTC; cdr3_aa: CASSTGGMGEQFF
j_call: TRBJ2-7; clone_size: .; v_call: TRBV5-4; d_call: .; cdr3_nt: TGTGCCAGCAGCTTGGCGAAAGGGGGCGAGCAGTACTTC; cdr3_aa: CASSLAKGGEQYF
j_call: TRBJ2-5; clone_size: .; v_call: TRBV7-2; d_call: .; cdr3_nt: TGTGCCAGCCGCATCCGAAGCCGGGAGACCCAGTACTTC; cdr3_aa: CASRIRSRETQYF
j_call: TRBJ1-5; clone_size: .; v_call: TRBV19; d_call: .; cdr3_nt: TGTGCCAGTTTGGACAGAACCAATCAGCCCCAGCATTTT; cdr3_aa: CASLDRTNQPQHF
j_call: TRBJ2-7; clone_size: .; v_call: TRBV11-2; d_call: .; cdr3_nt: TGTGCCAGCAGCTTCAGGGTTACCTACGAGCAGTACTTC; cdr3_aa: CASSFRVTYEQYF
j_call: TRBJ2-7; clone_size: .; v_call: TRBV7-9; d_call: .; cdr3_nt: TGTGCCAGCAGTCATTCGGGCAGGGCCTACGAGCAGTACTTC; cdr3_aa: CASSHSGRAYEQYF
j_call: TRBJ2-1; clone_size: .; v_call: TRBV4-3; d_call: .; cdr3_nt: TGCGCCAGCAGCCAGCGACTAGACCTCTCCTACAATGAGCAGTTCTTC; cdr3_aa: CASSQRLDLSYNEQFF
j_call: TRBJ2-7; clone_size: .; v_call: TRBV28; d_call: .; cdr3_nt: TGTGCCAGCAGTAGCCCCACCCGGGCCTACGAGCAGTACTTC; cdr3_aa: CASSSPTRAYEQYF
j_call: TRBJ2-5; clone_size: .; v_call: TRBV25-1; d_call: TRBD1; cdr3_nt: TGTGCCAGCAGTGAGAGGGGGCGCGAGACCCAGTACTTC; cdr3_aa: CASSERGRETQYF
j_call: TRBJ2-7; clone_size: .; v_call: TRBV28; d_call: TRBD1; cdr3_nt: TGTGCCAGCAGTTCCCCAGGGGGCCCCTACGAGCAGTACTTC; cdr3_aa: CASSSPGGPYEQYF
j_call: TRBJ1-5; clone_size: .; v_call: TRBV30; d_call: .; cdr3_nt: TGTGCCTGGAGTGTACGCGGTCAGCCCCAGCATTTT; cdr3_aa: CAWSVRGQPQHF
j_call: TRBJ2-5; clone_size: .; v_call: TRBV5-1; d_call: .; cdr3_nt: TGCGCCAGCAGCTTACAGGGTGAGACCCAGTACTTC; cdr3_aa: CASSLQGETQYF
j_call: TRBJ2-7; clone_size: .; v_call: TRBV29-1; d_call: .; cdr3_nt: TGCAGCGTTGAACGCTCCTACGAGCAGTACTTC; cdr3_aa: CSVERSYEQYF
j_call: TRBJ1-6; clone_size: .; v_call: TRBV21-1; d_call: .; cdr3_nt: TGTGCCAGCAGCAAAAATCCCGCGCAGGCTTCACCCCTCCACTTT; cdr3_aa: CASSKNPAQASPLHF
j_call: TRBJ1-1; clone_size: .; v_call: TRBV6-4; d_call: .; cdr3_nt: TGTGCCAGCAGTGAAACGGTGGTCACTGAAGCTTTCTTT; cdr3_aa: CASSETVVTEAFF
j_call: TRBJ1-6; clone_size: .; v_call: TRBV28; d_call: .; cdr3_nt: TGTGCCAGCGCTTTCGCCGGGTCTTTTAATTCACCCCTCCACTTT; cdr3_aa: CASAFAGSFNSPLHF
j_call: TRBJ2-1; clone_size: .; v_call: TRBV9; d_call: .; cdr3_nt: TGTGCCAGCAGCGTAGTGAAGGGAGTGGGCGCCGATGAGCAGTTCTTC; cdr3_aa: CASSVVKGVGADEQFF
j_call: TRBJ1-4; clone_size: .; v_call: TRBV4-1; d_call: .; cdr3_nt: TGCGCCAGCAGCCAATGGCAGGGGGAAAAACTGTTTTTT; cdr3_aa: CASSQWQGEKLFF
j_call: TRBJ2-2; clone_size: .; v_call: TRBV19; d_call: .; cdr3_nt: TGTGCCAGTAGTATAGTCCGCACCGGGGAGCTGTTTTTT; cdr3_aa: CASSIVRTGELFF
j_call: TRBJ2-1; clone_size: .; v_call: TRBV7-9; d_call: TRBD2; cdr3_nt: TGTGCCAGCAGCTTCCCCTCGGGGGGGTTATCCTACAATGAGCAGTTCTTC; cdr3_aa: CASSFPSGGLSYNEQFF
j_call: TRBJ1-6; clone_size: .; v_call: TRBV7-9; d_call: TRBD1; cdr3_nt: TGTGCCAGCAGCTGGGACAGCTTAACGGGATCCCTCCACTTT; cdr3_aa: CASSWDSLTGSLHF
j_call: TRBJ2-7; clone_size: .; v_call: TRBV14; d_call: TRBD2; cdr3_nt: TGTGCCAGCAGCCAAGAGTTCCAGCGGGAGGGCAGATGGGGCGAGCAGTACTTC; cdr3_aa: CASSQEFQREGRWGEQYF
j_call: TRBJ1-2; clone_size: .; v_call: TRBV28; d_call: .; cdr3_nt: TGTGCCAGCAGTCGTCAGGGCACGACTTCTGGCTACACCTTC; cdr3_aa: CASSRQGTTSGYTF
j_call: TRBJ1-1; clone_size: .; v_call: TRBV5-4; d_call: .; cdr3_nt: TGTGCCAGCAGCCCGGGGGGCGCTGGGACTGAAGCTTTCTTT; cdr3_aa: CASSPGGAGTEAFF
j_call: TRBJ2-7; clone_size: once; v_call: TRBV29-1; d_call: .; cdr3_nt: TGCAGCGCTTCAGGGTCCTACGAGCAGTACTTC; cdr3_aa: CSASGSYEQYF
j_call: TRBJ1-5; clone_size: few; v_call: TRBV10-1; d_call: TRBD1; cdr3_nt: TGCGCCCGAGGGCCCCAGGGGGGTCAGCCCCAGCATTTT; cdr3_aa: CARGPQGGQPQHF
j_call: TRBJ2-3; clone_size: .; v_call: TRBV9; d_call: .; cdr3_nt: TGTGCCAGCAGCGCCGGCGACTTAAGTGCAGATACGCAGTATTTT; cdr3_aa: CASSAGDLSADTQYF